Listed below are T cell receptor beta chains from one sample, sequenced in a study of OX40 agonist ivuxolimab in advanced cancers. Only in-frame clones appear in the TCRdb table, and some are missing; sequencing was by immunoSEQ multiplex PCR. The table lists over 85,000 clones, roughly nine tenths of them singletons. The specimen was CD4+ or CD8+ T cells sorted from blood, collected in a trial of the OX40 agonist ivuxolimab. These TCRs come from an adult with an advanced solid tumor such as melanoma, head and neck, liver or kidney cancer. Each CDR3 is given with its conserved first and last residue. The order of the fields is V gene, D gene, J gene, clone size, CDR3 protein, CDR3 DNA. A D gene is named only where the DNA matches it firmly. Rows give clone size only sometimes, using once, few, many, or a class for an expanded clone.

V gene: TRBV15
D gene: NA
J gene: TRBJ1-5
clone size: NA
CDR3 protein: CATSPRGRDQPQHF
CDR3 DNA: TGTGCCACCTCCCCCAGGGGCCGAGATCAGCCCCAGCATTTT

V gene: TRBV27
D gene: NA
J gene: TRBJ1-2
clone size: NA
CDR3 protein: CASSRLQGSYGYTF
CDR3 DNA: TGTGCCAGCAGTCGGTTACAGGGAAGCTATGGCTACACCTTC

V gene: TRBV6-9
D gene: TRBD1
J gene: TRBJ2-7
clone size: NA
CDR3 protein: CATRTGDSYEQYF
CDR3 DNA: TGTGCCACGCGGACAGGCGACTCCTACGAGCAGTACTTC

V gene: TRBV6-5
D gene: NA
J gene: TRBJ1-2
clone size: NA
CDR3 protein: CASSLQDRGYGYTF
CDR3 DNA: TGTGCCAGCAGTTTACAGGACAGAGGGTATGGCTACACCTTC

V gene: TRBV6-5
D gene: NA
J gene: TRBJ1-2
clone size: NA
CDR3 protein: CASSGDRIYGYTF
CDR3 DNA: TGTGCCAGCAGTGGCGACAGGATTTATGGCTACACCTTC

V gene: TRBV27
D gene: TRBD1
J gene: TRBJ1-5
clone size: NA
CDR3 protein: CASSLWGGQGQPQHF
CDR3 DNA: TGTGCCAGCAGTTTATGGGGAGGACAGGGTCAGCCCCAGCATTTT

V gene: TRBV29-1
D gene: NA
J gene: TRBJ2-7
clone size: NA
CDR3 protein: CSVAEQGRLSYEQYF
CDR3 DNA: TGCAGCGTCGCCGAACAGGGTAGATTATCCTACGAGCAGTACTTC

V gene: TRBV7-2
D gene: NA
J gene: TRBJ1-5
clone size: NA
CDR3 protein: CASSLRGRQPQHF
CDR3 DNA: TGTGCCAGCAGCCTCAGGGGTCGGCAGCCCCAGCATTTT

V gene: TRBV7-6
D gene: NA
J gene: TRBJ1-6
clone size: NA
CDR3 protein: CASSLGAPGRGSYNSPLHF
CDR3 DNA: TGTGCCAGCAGCTTAGGGGCCCCCGGAAGGGGCTCCTATAATTCACCCCTCCACTTT

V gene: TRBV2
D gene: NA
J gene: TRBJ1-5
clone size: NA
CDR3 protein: CASSEGGRGRLTDQPQHF
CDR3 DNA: TGTGCCAGCAGTGAAGGGGGTAGGGGCAGGCTTACCGATCAGCCCCAGCATTTT

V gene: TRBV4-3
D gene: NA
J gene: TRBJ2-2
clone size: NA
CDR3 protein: CASSQGAGENTGELFF
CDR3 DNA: TGCGCCAGCAGCCAAGGGGCGGGCGAGAACACCGGGGAGCTGTTTTTT

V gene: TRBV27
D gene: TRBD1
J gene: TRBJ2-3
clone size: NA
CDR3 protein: CASSSLGTGTDTQYF
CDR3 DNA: TGTGCCAGCAGTTCGCTCGGGACAGGCACAGATACGCAGTATTTT

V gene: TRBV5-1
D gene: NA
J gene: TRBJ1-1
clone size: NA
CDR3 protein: CASSLVRSGVGQPNTEAFF
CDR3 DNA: TGCGCCAGCAGCTTAGTAAGATCCGGGGTGGGACAACCTAACACTGAAGCTTTCTTT

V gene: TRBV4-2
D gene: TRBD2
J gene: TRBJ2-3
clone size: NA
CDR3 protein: CASSQDSASGSRPDTQYF
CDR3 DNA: TGTGCCAGCAGCCAAGACTCGGCTAGCGGGAGTAGGCCAGATACGCAGTATTTT

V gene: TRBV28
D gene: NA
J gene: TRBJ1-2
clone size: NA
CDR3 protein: CASSYRANYGYTF
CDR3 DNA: TGTGCCAGCAGTTACAGGGCTAACTATGGCTACACCTTC

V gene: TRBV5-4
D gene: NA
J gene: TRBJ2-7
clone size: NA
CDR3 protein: CASSLASGSSYEQYF
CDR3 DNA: TGTGCCAGCAGCTTGGCGTCAGGGAGCTCCTACGAGCAGTACTTC

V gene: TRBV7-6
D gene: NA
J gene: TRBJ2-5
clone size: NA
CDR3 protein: CASSLGRLQETQYF
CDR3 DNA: TGTGCCAGCAGCTTAGGGCGGTTACAAGAGACCCAGTACTTC

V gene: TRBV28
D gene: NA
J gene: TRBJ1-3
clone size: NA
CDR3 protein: CASSPVGRDTIYF
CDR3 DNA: TGTGCCAGCAGTCCCGTTGGGCGGGACACCATATATTTT

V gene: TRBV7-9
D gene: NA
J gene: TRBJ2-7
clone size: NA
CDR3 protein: CASSRRVNRGGEQYF
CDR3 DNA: TGTGCCAGCAGCCGACGAGTCAACAGGGGAGGGGAGCAGTACTTC

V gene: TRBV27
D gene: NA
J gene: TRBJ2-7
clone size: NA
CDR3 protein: CASSPSGRRYEQYF
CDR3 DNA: TGTGCCAGCAGTCCCTCCGGCCGCAGATACGAGCAGTACTTC

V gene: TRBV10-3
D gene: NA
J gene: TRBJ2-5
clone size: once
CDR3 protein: CAISESLGGEETQYF
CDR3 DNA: TGTGCCATCAGTGAGTCCCTAGGAGGGGAAGAGACCCAGTACTTC

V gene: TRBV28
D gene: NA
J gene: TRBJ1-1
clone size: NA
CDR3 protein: CASSLPRDPPDEAFF
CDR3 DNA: TGTGCCAGCAGTCTCCCCCGGGACCCCCCAGATGAAGCTTTCTTT

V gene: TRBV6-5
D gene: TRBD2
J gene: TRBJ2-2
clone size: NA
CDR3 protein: CASRLAGFSGELFF
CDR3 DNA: TGTGCCAGCAGACTAGCGGGGTTTTCCGGGGAGCTGTTTTTT

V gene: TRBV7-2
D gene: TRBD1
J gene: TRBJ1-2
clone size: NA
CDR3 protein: CASSSTGTGRSDGYTF
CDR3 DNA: TGTGCCAGCAGCTCTACCGGGACAGGGAGGTCGGATGGCTACACCTTC

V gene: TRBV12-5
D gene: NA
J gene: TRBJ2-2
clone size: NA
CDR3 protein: CASGLVMAVGIGELFF
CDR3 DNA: TGTGCTAGTGGTTTGGTAATGGCCGTTGGGATCGGGGAGCTGTTTTTT

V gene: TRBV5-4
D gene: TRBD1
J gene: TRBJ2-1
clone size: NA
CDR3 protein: CASSLQGMNEQFF
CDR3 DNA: TGTGCCAGCAGCTTACAGGGGATGAATGAGCAGTTCTTC

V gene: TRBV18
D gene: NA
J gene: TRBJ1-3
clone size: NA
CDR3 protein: CASSPPLGSSGNTIYF
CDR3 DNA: TGTGCCAGCTCACCACCTCTGGGATCCTCTGGAAACACCATATATTTT

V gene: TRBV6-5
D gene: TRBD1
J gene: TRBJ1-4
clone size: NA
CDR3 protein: CASSWTGENEKLFF
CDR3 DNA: TGTGCCAGCAGTTGGACAGGGGAGAATGAAAAACTGTTTTTT

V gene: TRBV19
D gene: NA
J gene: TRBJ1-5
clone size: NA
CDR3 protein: CAGGGRGHSNQPQHF
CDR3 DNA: TGTGCCGGGGGAGGGAGGGGACATAGCAATCAGCCCCAGCATTTT

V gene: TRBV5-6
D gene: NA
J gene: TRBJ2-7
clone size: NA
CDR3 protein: CASSLRDSFLLAESYEQYF
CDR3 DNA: TGTGCCAGCAGCTTGCGGGACAGCTTTCTCCTAGCGGAGAGTTACGAGCAGTACTTC

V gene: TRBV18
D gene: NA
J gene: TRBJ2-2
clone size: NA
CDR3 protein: CASSPSGAGSLTGELFF
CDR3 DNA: TGTGCCAGCTCACCGTCCGGTGCGGGAAGTCTTACCGGGGAGCTGTTTTTT

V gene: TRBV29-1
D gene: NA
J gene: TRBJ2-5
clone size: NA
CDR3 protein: CSVEAGGETQYF
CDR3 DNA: TGCAGCGTTGAAGCCGGAGGAGAGACCCAGTACTTC

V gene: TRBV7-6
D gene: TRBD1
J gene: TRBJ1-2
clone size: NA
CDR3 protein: CASSPTPGTGGFGTGYTF
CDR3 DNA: TGTGCCAGCAGCCCCACTCCCGGGACAGGGGGCTTTGGGACGGGCTACACCTTC

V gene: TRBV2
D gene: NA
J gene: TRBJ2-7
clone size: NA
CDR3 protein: CASRTGPVTYEQYF
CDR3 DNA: TGTGCCAGCAGGACGGGACCGGTGACCTACGAGCAGTACTTC

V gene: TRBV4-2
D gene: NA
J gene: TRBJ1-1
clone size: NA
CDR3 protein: CASSQDPPASTEAFF
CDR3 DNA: TGTGCCAGCAGCCAAGATCCTCCAGCCAGCACTGAAGCTTTCTTT

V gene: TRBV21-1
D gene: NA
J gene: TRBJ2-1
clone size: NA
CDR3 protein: CASSKGGQGCDEQFF
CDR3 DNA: TGTGCCAGCAGCAAAGGGGGACAGGGATGCGATGAGCAGTTCTTC

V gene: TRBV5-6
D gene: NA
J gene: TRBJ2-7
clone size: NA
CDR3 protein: CASSMGGLGAYEQYF
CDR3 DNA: TGTGCCAGCAGCATGGGGGGTTTAGGGGCCTACGAGCAGTACTTC

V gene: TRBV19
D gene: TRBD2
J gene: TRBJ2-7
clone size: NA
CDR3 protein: CASSATSGRSYEQYF
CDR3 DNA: TGTGCCAGTAGTGCAACTAGCGGGCGATCCTACGAGCAGTACTTC

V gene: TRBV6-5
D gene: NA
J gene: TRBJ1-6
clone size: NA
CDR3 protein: CASSYQTELGPLHF
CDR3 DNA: TGTGCCAGCAGTTACCAAACGGAGCTTGGCCCCCTCCACTTT

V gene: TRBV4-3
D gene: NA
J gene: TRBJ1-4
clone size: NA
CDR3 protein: CASSQAGPSTNEKLFF
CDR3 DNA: TGCGCCAGCAGCCAAGCCGGGCCCTCAACTAATGAAAAACTGTTTTTT

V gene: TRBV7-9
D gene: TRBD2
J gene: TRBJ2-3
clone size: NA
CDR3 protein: CASSLVEGRGTDTQYF
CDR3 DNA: TGTGCCAGCAGCTTGGTAGAGGGGAGGGGCACAGATACGCAGTATTTT

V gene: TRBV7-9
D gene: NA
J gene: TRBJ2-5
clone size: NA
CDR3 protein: CASSSLAQGTQYF
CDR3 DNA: TGTGCCAGCAGCTCCCTGGCCCAGGGGACCCAGTACTTC

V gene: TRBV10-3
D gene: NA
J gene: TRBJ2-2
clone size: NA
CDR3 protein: CAISEPPGLTAGELFF
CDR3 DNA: TGTGCCATCAGTGAGCCTCCGGGACTCACCGCCGGGGAGCTGTTTTTT

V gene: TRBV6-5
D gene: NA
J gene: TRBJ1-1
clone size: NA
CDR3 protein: CASSSRGEGTEAFF
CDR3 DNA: TGTGCCAGCAGTTCAAGAGGGGAAGGAACTGAAGCTTTCTTT

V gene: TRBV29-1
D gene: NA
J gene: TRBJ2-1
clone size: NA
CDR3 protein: CSVGSGVLDEQFF
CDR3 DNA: TGCAGCGTTGGATCAGGGGTACTCGATGAGCAGTTCTTC

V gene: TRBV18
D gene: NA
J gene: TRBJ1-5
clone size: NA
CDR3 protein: CASSPGAPDQPQHF
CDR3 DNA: TGTGCCAGCTCACCAGGGGCCCCCGATCAGCCCCAGCATTTT